Below, one T cell receptor beta chain is given with its context. Its antigen is currently unknown. Synthesis of TCR cDNA relied on 5'RACE template switching, which attached a universal primer site and UMIs. TCRdb re-called the 5' RACE reads through MiXCR, storing one row per CDR3 protein. The data contain a few hundred thousand distinct CDR3 sequences, around 20% of them seen just once; the ten biggest clones take up roughly a sixth. This specimen comes from a study of T cells after yellow fever vaccination. Study overall: Low-cell-number fractions underwent preparation using SMART-Seq v4 Ultra Low Input.

Whole-study results and caveats: The booster response re-showed most primary clones: about 96% CD4, over 80% CD8. Relatively few clonotypes were ones that appeared in both CD4 and CD8 compartments.

Source: PBMCs, taken before the yellow fever booster vaccination. This TCR derives from a young man who received the YFV17D yellow fever vaccine.

The chain's CDR3 is CASSQDGDRGGYGYTF. The CDR3 DNA is TGCGCCAGCAGCCAAGACGGGGACAGGGGTGGCTATGGCTACACCTTC. V gene TRBV4-3 combines with J gene TRBJ1-2; 10 bases map to TRBD1. The CDR3 runs to 16 residues. CDR1 LGHNA and CDR2 YSLEER come from the germline V gene. V lost 0 bases and J lost 4; bases outside the gene matches: 5.